The 9 T cell receptor beta chains in this list originate from one sample, sequenced in a study of blood T cell repertoires in COVID-19. Generated by immunoSEQ multiplex PCR, the TCRdb table keeps only in-frame clones and is missing some. The sample contains approximately 220,000 clones, about nine tenths of which appear only once. The sequenced material came from PBMCs or T cells enriched from blood (not recorded which). The receptors stem from a woman younger than 45 with acute COVID-19.

The chain has TRBV7-9 and TRBJ2-1, with D possibly matching TRBD1 (5 bases). Germline loops: CDR1 SEHNR, CDR2 FQNEAQ (reference sequence). V lost 5 bases, J lost 8 bases, and 16 bases lay in between. This CDR3 contains 14 residues. CDR3 in amino acids: CASSIVQGRDEQFF. CDR3 DNA sequence: TGTGCCAGCAGCATCGTCCAGGGTCGGGATGAGCAGTTCTTC. Supplemented by reference TRBV7-9 and TRBJ2-1, the full variable domain reads DTGVSQNPRHKITKRGQNVTFRCDPISEHNRLYWYRQTLGQGPEFLTYFQNEAQLEKSRLLSDRFSAERPKGSFSTLEIQRTEQGDSAMYLCASSIVQGRDEQFFGPGTRLTVL.

V and J are TRBV2 and TRBJ1-1; a weak D match, TRBD1 (5 bases). The V end was cut by 8 bases, the J end by 0 bases, with 13 bases between. The CDR3 contains 14 residues. CDR1 and CDR2 (germline): SNHLY, FYNNEI. CDR3 loop: CASLDRAMNTEAFF. The CDR3 nucleotides are TGTGCCAGCCTCGACAGAGCAATGAACACTGAAGCTTTCTTT.

The rearrangement uses TRBV11-2 and TRBJ2-4; the match to TRBD1 covers 11 bases. The germline CDR1 and CDR2 sequences are SGHAT and FQNNGV. The V segment lost 3 bases and the J segment 7 bases; nucleotides outside the gene matches: 11. This CDR3 comprises 17 residues. Here the CDR3 DNA reads TGTGCCAGCAGCTTCACGCCCTCCGGGACAGGGGGGAACATTCAGTACTTC. Protein product: CASSFTPSGTGGNIQYF. Combining the CDR3 with reference TRBV11-2 and TRBJ2-4 gives the whole variable domain EAGVAQSPRYKIIEKRQSVAFWCNPISGHATLYWYQQILGQGPKLLIQFQNNGVVDDSQLPKDRFSAERLKGVDSTLKIQPAKLEDSAVYLCASSFTPSGTGGNIQYFGAGTRLSVL.

The V call is TRBV6-4, the J call TRBJ2-7, with 10 bases identical to TRBD2. Germline V gene sequence: CDR1 MRHNA, CDR2 SNTAGT. V lost 6 bases to trimming and J lost 4 bases; unmatched junction nucleotides: 9. This CDR3 comprises 15 residues. The CDR3 loop reads CASRASSGGPYEQYF. CDR3 DNA: TGTGCCAGCAGGGCTTCTAGCGGGGGTCCTTACGAGCAGTACTTC.

The CDR3 DNA sequence: TGTGCCAGCAGTTACGCGGGACAGAGCATGAACACTGAAGCTTTCTTT. Its protein product is CASSYAGQSMNTEAFF. The genes are TRBV6-5 and TRBJ1-1, with TRBD1 matching over 7 bases. The ends lost 2 bases at V and 0 bases at J; junction bases unmatched: 6. CDR1 is MNHEY, CDR2 SVGAGI, per germline. The CDR3 consists of 16 residues.

The chain recombines TRBV27 with TRBJ2-7; 7 nucleotides agree with TRBD1. From germline, CDR1 is MNHEY and CDR2 SMNVEV (reference sequence). Trimming at V came to 5 bases and at J to 2 bases, leaving 9 bases not matched to a gene. The CDR3 spans 15 residues. The CDR3 nucleotides read TGTGCCAGCAGTGCCGGACAGGCCCACGCCTACGAGCAGTACTTC. It codes for CASSAGQAHAYEQYF.

This clone was observed a handful of times. CDR3: CASSSEGLQFEQFF. The CDR3 bases are TGTGCCAGCAGTTCGGAGGGACTTCAATTTGAGCAGTTCTTC. This chain joins TRBV6-6 and TRBJ2-1; D may be TRBD2 (6 bases). CDR1 is MNHNY and CDR2 is SVGAGI in the germline V gene (reference sequence). The length of the CDR3 is 14 residues. Trimming stripped 4 bases from V and 9 bases from J, with 16 bases between.

This chain links TRBV30 with TRBJ1-6; D gene ambiguous. V lost 3 bases to trimming and J lost 8 bases, with 14 bases between them. This CDR3 spans 14 amino acids. Per germline, CDR1 GTSNPN and CDR2 SVGIG (reference sequence). This CDR3 reads CAWSPGPRDSPLHF. In DNA, the CDR3 is TGTGCCTGGAGCCCCGGCCCGAGGGATTCACCCCTCCACTTT.

The V and J genes are TRBV5-1 and TRBJ2-2; D call uncertain. The length of the CDR3 is 15 residues. V lost 0 bases and J lost 4, with 10 bases in between. Germline loops: CDR1 SGHRS, CDR2 YFSETQ. CDR3: CASSLGSALTGELFF. CDR3 sequence (DNA): TGCGCCAGCAGCTTGGGCAGCGCCCTCACCGGGGAGCTGTTTTTT.